Sequencing of this T cell receptor beta chain was carried out in a study of OX40 agonist ivuxolimab in advanced cancers. Study-wide context: Mean age about 60 years, range about 20 to 79; about 81% male. General study points: Mean expanded clone counts were higher in CD8+ than CD4+ T cells.

V was pared by 3 bases and J by 0 bases, with 10 bases between. Germline-derived CDR1 and CDR2 are SGHRS and YFSETQ. The CDR3 contains 15 residues. Details on this clone: The antigen is unknown.

Generated by immunoSEQ multiplex PCR, the TCRdb table keeps only in-frame clones and is missing some. The profile shows 79,000 or so clones, roughly 85% of them singletons. The J gene is TRBJ2-1, the V gene TRBV5-1; D perhaps matches TRBD2 (6 bases). This TCR came from an adult with an advanced solid tumor such as melanoma, head and neck, liver or kidney cancer. The material was CD4+ or CD8+ T cells sorted from blood, obtained in a trial of the OX40 agonist ivuxolimab. The CDR3 loop is CASSSRGDSYNEQFF. CDR3 bases: TGCGCCAGCAGCTCACGCGGGGACTCCTACAATGAGCAGTTCTTC.